This T cell receptor (beta chain) came from a study of spatial heterogeneity in lung cancer. Overall study context: In the raw reads, each unique TCR and UMI combination was present more than ten times on average.

This CDR3 contains 11 residues. CDR1 is SNHLY and CDR2 is FYNNEI in the germline V gene. Trimming shortened V by 6 bases and J by 0 bases, and 2 bases separated the two germline ends. Study observations and caveats: Counts of expanded alpha and beta TCRs within tumors tracked the tumor nonsynonymous mutation count.

Time point specified: sample taken at primary tumor resection. Each CDR3 protein gets one entry after TCRdb re-called the 5' RACE reads with MiXCR. In the table there are about 27,000 distinct CDR3 sequences, approximately 6.9% of which are singletons. This clonotype was recorded many times. What it binds is unknown. This clonotype originated in a male donor with early-stage non-small cell lung cancer. This chain uses TRBV2 with TRBJ2-5; D unresolved. The input for sequencing was lung tumor tissue, taken at surgery. The CDR3: CASRYQETQYF. The CDR3 DNA reads as TGTGCCAGCAGGTACCAAGAGACCCAGTACTTC.